A single sample gave rise to the 18 T cell receptor beta chains below, sequenced in a study of T cell responses to AZD1222 COVID-19 vaccine. Assay: immunoSEQ multiplex PCR; the TCRdb copy retains only in-frame clones and omits some. The sample contains 100,000 to 150,000 clones, about 88% of which appear only once. Source: peripheral blood, taken 28 days after the second AZD1222 dose. The source of these receptors is an adult who received the AZD1222 COVID-19 vaccine.

V usage is TRBV7-8 and J usage is TRBJ2-1, with TRBD2 identical over 11 bases. Germline V gives CDR1 SGHVS, CDR2 FQNEAQ. The CDR3 contains 17 residues. Trimming cost V 5 bases and J 0 bases; bases outside gene matches: 6. CDR3 sequence: CASSRGLAASSYNEQFF. As DNA, the CDR3 is TGTGCCAGCAGCCGGGGACTAGCGGCAAGCTCCTACAATGAGCAGTTCTTC.

The chain joins TRBV6-5 to TRBJ2-7; 13 bases align to TRBD2. After removal of 6 bases from V and 6 bases from J, the junction contained 5 bases not matched to a gene. Per the germline V gene, CDR1 is MNHEY and CDR2 is SVGAGI. The length of the CDR3 is 14 residues. CDR3 protein: CASSSTSGGFEQYF. The CDR3 coding sequence is TGTGCCAGCAGCTCGACTAGCGGGGGGTTCGAGCAGTACTTC.

V usage is TRBV27 and J usage is TRBJ2-7; D gene uncertain. V dropped 2 bases and J dropped 0 bases, with 11 bases sitting between them. From germline, CDR1 is MNHEY and CDR2 SMNVEV (reference sequence). The CDR3 spans 15 residues. Written as DNA, the CDR3 is TGTGCCAGCAGTTTAGGGCAGTCGAGCTCCTACGAGCAGTACTTC. Protein sequence: CASSLGQSSSYEQYF.

This clone was observed a few times. V is TRBV6-5 and J is TRBJ1-3, with 8 bases lining up with TRBD1. V gave up 8 bases and J gave up 2 bases; unmatched junction bases: 11. Germline-derived CDR1 and CDR2 are MNHEY and SVGAGI. CDR3 size: 16 residues. The CDR3, as DNA: TGTGCCAGCCGTTCAGAGCCAGGGGGCGCTGGAAACACCATATATTTT. This encodes CASRSEPGGAGNTIYF.

The chain couples TRBV6-5 to TRBJ2-1; a possible D gene is TRBD1 (6 bases). V lost 7 bases, J lost 6 bases, and 16 bases lay in between. Germline values: CDR1 MNHEY, CDR2 SVGAGI. CDR3 size: 14 residues. CDR3 sequence: CASKGRGFSNEQFF. The CDR3 nucleotides are TGTGCCAGCAAGGGCAGGGGCTTCTCCAATGAGCAGTTCTTC.

At least ten counts were recorded for this clone. The chain recombines TRBV11-3 with TRBJ2-7, with TRBD1 matching 10 bases. V gave up 5 bases and J gave up 3 bases; unmatched junction bases: 7. From germline, CDR1 is SGHNT and CDR2 YENEEA. The CDR3 sequence is 15 residues long. The CDR3 nucleotides read TGTGCCAGCAGCCCATGGGGGGACAGGGGCTACGAGCAGTACTTC. Protein: CASSPWGDRGYEQYF.

This clone was recorded only once. The chain couples TRBV7-3 to TRBJ1-4; D unresolved. In germline, CDR1 is SGHTA, CDR2 FQGTGA. The CDR3 is made up of 14 amino acids. V lost 1 base to trimming and J lost 7 bases, with 10 bases between them. This CDR3 is CASSLNSRGEKLFF. For the CDR3, the DNA is TGTGCCAGCAGCTTAAACTCGCGGGGTGAAAAACTGTTTTTT.

This rearrangement joins TRBV2 to TRBJ1-1; 10 bases agree with TRBD1. CDR1 is SNHLY and CDR2 is FYNNEI in the germline V gene. Trimming took 7 bases from V and 4 from J; bases not matched to a gene: 6. The CDR3 runs 14 residues. CDR3 residues: CASTKGQGSTEAFF. The CDR3, as DNA: TGTGCCAGCACTAAGGGACAGGGGAGCACTGAAGCTTTCTTT.

V usage is TRBV11-1 and J usage is TRBJ2-1, with D possibly TRBD1 on 6 matching bases. Trimming cost V 5 bases and J 0 bases, with 14 bases left between them. This CDR3 contains 16 residues. CDR1 is SGHAT and CDR2 is FQDESV in the germline V gene (reference sequence). CDR3 sequence reads: CASSQGQIPSYNEQFF. The CDR3 DNA sequence: TGTGCCAGCAGCCAAGGACAGATTCCCTCCTACAATGAGCAGTTCTTC. Filled out from reference TRBV11-1 and TRBJ2-1, the complete variable domain reads EAEVAQSPRYKITEKSQAVAFWCDPISGHATLYWYRQILGQGPELLVQFQDESVVDDSQLPKDRFSAERLKGVDSTLKIQPAELGDSAMYLCASSQGQIPSYNEQFFGPGTRLTVL.

This sequence joins TRBV3-1 (or the pseudogene TRBV3-2) and TRBJ1-2; TRBD1 might be the D (5 bases). This CDR3 spans 15 amino acids. Germline CDR1 LGHDT, CDR2 YNNKEL (reference sequence). V lost 2 bases and J lost 4, with 14 bases in between. In DNA, the CDR3 is TGTGCCAGCAGCCAATCTACAAGACAGTCCTATGGCTACACCTTC. Protein product: CASSQSTRQSYGYTF.

This sequence joins TRBV6-5 and TRBJ2-1; D is possibly TRBD1 (6 bases). Trimming removed 6 bases from V and 8 bases from J, with 8 bases in between. The CDR3 contains 11 residues. In germline, CDR1 is MNHEY, CDR2 SVGAGI. The CDR3 sequence: CASRDSYEQFF. In DNA, the CDR3 is TGTGCCAGCAGGGACAGCTATGAGCAGTTCTTC.

This chain connects TRBV7-8 to TRBJ2-3, with no clear D. The length of the CDR3 is 14 residues. Trimming shortened V by 4 bases and J by 3 bases, and 11 bases separated the two germline ends. Germline-derived CDR1 and CDR2 are SGHVS and FQNEAQ. CDR3: CASSSSVRTDTQYF. CDR3 coding DNA: TGTGCCAGCAGCTCATCAGTGAGGACAGATACGCAGTATTTT.

This chain connects TRBV5-1 to TRBJ2-1; TRBD2 agrees at 7 bases. This CDR3 is 14 amino acids long. V trimming: 5 bases; J trimming: 6 bases; junction bases outside the gene matches: 8. Germline V gene lookup returns CDR1 SGHRS and CDR2 YFSETQ. CDR3 in DNA: TGCGCCAGCAGAACGGGACTATCGTCCAATGAGCAGTTCTTC. Translating it yields CASRTGLSSNEQFF.

The chain links TRBV25-1 to TRBJ2-5, with unresolved D. Germline V gene data show CDR1 as MGHDK and CDR2 as SYGVNS. The CDR3 totals 13 residues. The ends were cut back, 3 bases at V and 8 bases at J, with 13 bases in the middle. The CDR3 loop is CASSDQDGETQYF. CDR3 DNA sequence: TGTGCCAGCAGTGACCAGGACGGAGAAACCCAGTACTTC.

The chain employs TRBV5-1 and TRBJ1-6; 8 nucleotides match TRBD1. The CDR3 loop spans 16 amino acids. The germline CDR1 and CDR2 sequences are SGHRS and YFSETQ. Germline trimming cut 4 bases from V and 8 bases from J; bases unmatched to any gene: 11. The CDR3 DNA reads as TGCGCCAGCAGCCATGGACAGGGACGGTCAGATTCACCCCTCCACTTT. Translated: CASSHGQGRSDSPLHF.

This rearrangement joins TRBV19 to TRBJ1-1; maybe TRBD1 (5 bases). The CDR3 runs 13 residues. CDR1 is LNHDA and CDR2 is SQIVND in the germline V gene (reference sequence). The V end was cut by 5 bases, the J end by 8 bases, with 15 bases between. For the CDR3, the DNA is TGTGCCAGTAGTCTTCAAAGGCAGGGAGAAGCTTTCTTT. Its translation is CASSLQRQGEAFF.

The genes are TRBV2 and TRBJ1-1, with 10 bases matching TRBD1. J gave up 10 bases and V 7 bases, and 12 bases lay outside the gene matches. Germline loops: CDR1 SNHLY, CDR2 FYNNEI. The CDR3 contains 14 residues. The CDR3: CASTRGTGDRGAFF. Here the CDR3 DNA reads TGTGCCAGCACCCGAGGGACAGGGGATCGTGGAGCTTTCTTT.

This clone showed up just once. The V call is TRBV10-3, the J call TRBJ2-1; D gene unclear. The CDR3 totals 11 residues. V dropped 4 bases and J dropped 5 bases, with 3 bases sitting between them. Germline loops: CDR1 ENHRY, CDR2 SYGVKD. CDR3 nucleotide sequence: TGTGCCATCAGTGCCCACAATGAGCAGTTCTTC. It specifies CAISAHNEQFF.